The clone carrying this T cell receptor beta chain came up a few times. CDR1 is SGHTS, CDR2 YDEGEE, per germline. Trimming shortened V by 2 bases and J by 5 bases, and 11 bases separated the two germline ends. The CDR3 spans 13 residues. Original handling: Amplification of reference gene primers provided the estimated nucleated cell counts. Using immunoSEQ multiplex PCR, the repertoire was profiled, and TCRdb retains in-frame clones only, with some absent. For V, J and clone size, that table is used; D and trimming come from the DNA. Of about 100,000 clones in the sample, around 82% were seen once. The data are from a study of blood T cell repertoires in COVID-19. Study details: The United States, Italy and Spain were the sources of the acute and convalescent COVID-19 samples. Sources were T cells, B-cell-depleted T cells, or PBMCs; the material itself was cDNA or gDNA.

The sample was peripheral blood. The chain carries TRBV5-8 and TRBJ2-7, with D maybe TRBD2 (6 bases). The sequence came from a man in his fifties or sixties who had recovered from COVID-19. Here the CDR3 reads CASSFQGLHEQYF. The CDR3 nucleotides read TGTGCCAGCAGCTTCCAGGGACTCCACGAGCAGTACTTC.